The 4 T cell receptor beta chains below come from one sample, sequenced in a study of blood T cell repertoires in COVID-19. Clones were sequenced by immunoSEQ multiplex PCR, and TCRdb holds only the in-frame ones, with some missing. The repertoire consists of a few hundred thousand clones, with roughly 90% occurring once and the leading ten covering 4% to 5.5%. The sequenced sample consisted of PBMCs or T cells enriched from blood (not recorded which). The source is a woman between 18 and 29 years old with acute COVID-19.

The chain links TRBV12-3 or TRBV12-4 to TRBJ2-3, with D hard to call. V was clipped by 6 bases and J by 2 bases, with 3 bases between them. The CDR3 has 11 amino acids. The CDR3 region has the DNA TGTGCCAGCAGACTCACAGATACGCAGTATTTT. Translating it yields CASRLTDTQYF.

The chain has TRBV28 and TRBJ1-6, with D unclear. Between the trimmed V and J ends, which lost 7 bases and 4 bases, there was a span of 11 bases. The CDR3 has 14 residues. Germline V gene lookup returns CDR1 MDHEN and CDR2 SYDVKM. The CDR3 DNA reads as TGTGCCAGCACCCCAAGCGGTTATAATTCACCCCTCCACTTT. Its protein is CASTPSGYNSPLHF.

This chain's CDR3 is CASSLATGHTEAFF. The CDR3 DNA reads TGTGCCAGCAGCTTAGCGACAGGACACACTGAAGCTTTCTTT. V and J are TRBV7-9 and TRBJ1-1; TRBD1 might be the D (6 bases). The CDR3 is 14 amino acids. The germline V gene encodes CDR1 SEHNR and CDR2 FQNEAQ (reference sequence). The V gene lost 0 bases and the J gene lost 3 bases, with 8 bases spanning the gap.

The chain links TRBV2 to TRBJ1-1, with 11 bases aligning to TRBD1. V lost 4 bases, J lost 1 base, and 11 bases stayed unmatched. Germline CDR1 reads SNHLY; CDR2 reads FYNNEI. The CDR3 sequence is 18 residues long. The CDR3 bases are TGTGCCAGCAGTGGGTCAACCGGGACAGGGGGTAGGAACACTGAAGCTTTCTTT. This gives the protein CASSGSTGTGGRNTEAFF.